This record looks at one T cell receptor beta chain sequence and its context. Its antigen is still unknown. Germline CDR1 is LGHNA and CDR2 is YNFKEQ. The CDR3 spans 15 residues. V dropped 1 base and J dropped 2 bases, with 11 bases sitting between them. This sample is part of a study of cytomegalovirus exposure and HLA in healthy donors. Study observations and caveats: Being indistinguishable, some V segments were excluded, TRBV6-2 and TRBV6-3 among them. CMV serostatus was the sole immune exposure information available. The study assumed roughly uniform donor sequencing depth for presence/absence analyses.

The PCR employed 60 Vbeta primers together with 13 Jbeta primers. The repertoire was sequenced with immunoSEQ multiplex PCR; TCRdb's copy has only in-frame clones and lacks some. This sample has approximately 52,000 clones, with roughly 71% found just once. This sequence was found in a middle-aged man in good health and CMV-seropositive. Sequencing was done on a sample of PBMCs. The gene calls are TRBV4-2 and TRBJ2-5; D call uncertain. Here the CDR3 DNA reads TGTGCCAGCAGCCAAGTCTGGGCCGAACAAGAGACCCAGTACTTC. Protein: CASSQVWAEQETQYF.